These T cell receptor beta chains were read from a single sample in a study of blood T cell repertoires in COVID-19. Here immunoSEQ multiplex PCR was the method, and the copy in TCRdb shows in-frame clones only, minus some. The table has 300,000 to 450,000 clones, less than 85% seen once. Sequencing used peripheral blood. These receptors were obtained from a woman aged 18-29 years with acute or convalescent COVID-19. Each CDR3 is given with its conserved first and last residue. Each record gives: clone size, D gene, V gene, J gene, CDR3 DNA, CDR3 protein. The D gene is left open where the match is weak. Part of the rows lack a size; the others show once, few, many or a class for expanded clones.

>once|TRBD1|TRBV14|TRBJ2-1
TGTGCCAGCAGCCCTTTCCGGGACAGCAATGAGCAGTTCTTC
CASSPFRDSNEQFF
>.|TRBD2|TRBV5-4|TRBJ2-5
TGTGCCAGCGGCCGGATCAGCGGGGGGTTAGAGACCCAGTACTTC
CASGRISGGLETQYF
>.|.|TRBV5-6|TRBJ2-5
TGTGCCAGCACTCGGAGGGGGGGCCGAGAGACCCAGTACTTC
CASTRRGGRETQYF
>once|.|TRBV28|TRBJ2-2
TGTGCCAGCAGTTCCGACAGGCCCGGGGAGCTGTTTTTT
CASSSDRPGELFF
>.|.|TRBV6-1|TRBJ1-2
TGTGCCAGCAGTGAAGCCCCGAGGTTTGGCTACACCTTC
CASSEAPRFGYTF
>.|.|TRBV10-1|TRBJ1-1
TGCGCCAGCAGTGTAGAATCGTTTCCCGCTGAAGCTTTCTTT
CASSVESFPAEAFF
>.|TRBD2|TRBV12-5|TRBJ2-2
TGTGCTAGTGGTTTGGTACTTTGGGGGGAGGGCACCGGGGAGCTGTTTTTT
CASGLVLWGEGTGELFF
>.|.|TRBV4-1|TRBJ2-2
TGCGCCAGCAGCCAAGGGCGACTAGTCGGCACCGGGGAGCTGTTTTTT
CASSQGRLVGTGELFF
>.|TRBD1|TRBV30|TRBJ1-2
TGTGCCTGGGCCAGACAGGGGGCATATGGCTACACCTTC
CAWARQGAYGYTF
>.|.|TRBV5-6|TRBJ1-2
TGTGCCAGCCACAAGGGCGGGTATGGCTACACCTTC
CASHKGGYGYTF
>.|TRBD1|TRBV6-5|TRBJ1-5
TGTGCCAGCAGCAGAACAGGGGAAGGTCAGCCCCAGCATTTT
CASSRTGEGQPQHF
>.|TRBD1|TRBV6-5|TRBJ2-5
TGTGCCAGCAGGCGACAGGGGGAAGAGACCCAGTACTTC
CASRRQGEETQYF
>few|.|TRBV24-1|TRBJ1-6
TGTGCCACCAGTGACCCTGATACACCCTATAATTCACCCCTCCACTTT
CATSDPDTPYNSPLHF
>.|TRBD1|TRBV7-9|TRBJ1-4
TGTGCCAGCAGACCATGGACAGGGAATAATGAAAAACTGTTTTTT
CASRPWTGNNEKLFF
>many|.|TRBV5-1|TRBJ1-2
TGCGCCAGCAGCTTGGCGGGGGGGTACTATGGCTACACCTTC
CASSLAGGYYGYTF
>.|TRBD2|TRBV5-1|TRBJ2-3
TGCGCCAGCAGTAGCGGGGAAGGCACAGATACGCAGTATTTT
CASSSGEGTDTQYF
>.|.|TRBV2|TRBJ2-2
TGTGCCAGCAGCGCGGAGGGGGCATCCGGGGAGCTGTTTTTT
CASSAEGASGELFF
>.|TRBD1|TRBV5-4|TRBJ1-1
TGTGCCAGCAGCTTGGAAGCAGGGGGGATGAACACTGAAGCTTTCTTT
CASSLEAGGMNTEAFF
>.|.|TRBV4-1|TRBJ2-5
TGCGCCAGCAGCCAACCGGGTTCGGGTCAAGAGACCCAGTACTTC
CASSQPGSGQETQYF
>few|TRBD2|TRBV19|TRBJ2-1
TGTGCCAGTAGTATCCGGGAGGGCTACAATGAGCAGTTCTTC
CASSIREGYNEQFF
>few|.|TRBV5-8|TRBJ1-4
TGTGCCAGCAGCTTGGGGTCCAGAACTAATGAAAAACTGTTTTTT
CASSLGSRTNEKLFF
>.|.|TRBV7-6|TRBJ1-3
TGTGCCAGCAGCTTAGGTAGAACTGCATCTGGAAACACCATATATTTT
CASSLGRTASGNTIYF
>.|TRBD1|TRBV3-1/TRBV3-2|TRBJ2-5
TGTGCCAGCAGCCTCCGGGACAGGGCCCAAGAGACCCAGTACTTC
CASSLRDRAQETQYF
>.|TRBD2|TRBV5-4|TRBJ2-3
TGTGCCAGCAGCCCGATAGCGGGGGGAGACACAGATACGCAGTATTTT
CASSPIAGGDTDTQYF
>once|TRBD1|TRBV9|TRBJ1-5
TGTGCCAGCAGCGACGGGACAGCTAATCAGCCCCAGCATTTT
CASSDGTANQPQHF
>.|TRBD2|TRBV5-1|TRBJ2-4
TGCGCCAGCAGCTTGGGACTAGCGATCAAAAACATTCAGTACTTC
CASSLGLAIKNIQYF
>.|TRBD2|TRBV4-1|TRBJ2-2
TGCGCCAGCAGCCAAAATAGGGGGACTAGCTACACCGGGGAGCTGTTTTTT
CASSQNRGTSYTGELFF
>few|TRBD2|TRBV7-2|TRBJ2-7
TGTGCCAGCAGCTTAGCCGCTAGCGGGGGATACGAGCAGTACTTC
CASSLAASGGYEQYF
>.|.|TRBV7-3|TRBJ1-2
TGTGCCAGCAGGGGTGCAGGGGCCTATGGCTACACCTTC
CASRGAGAYGYTF
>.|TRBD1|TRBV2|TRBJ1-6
TGTGCCAGCAGTGAAGGGACAAGGACAGGGCAGTATTCACCCCTCCACTTT
CASSEGTRTGQYSPLHF
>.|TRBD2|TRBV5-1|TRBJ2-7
TGCGCCAGCAGCTTGGAAAGCGGGGGCTGGGGGCAGTACTTC
CASSLESGGWGQYF
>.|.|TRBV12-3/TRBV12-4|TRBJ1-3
TGTGCCAGCAGTCCCCGAGCTGGAAACACCATATATTTT
CASSPRAGNTIYF
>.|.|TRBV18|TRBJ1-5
TGTGCCAGCTCAAATGACAACAATCAGCCCCAGCATTTT
CASSNDNNQPQHF
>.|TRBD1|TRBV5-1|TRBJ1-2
TGCGCCAGCAGCTTGGATATCGGGACAGGCTCCCTAGCCGGCTACACCTTC
CASSLDIGTGSLAGYTF
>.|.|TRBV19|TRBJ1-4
TGTGCCAGTAGTGCCCTACCGGGACAAGTTGTTGCAACTAATGAAAAACTGTTTTTT
CASSALPGQVVATNEKLFF
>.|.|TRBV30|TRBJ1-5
TGTGCCTGGACTTTAGGCTTAGGACTGGGGAGCCAGCCCCAGCATTTT
CAWTLGLGLGSQPQHF
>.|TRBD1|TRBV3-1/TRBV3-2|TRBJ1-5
TGTGCCAGCAGCCAAGCTTCCAGGACAGGGGACGATCAGCCCCAGCATTTT
CASSQASRTGDDQPQHF
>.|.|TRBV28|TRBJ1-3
TGTGCCAGCAGTCAAAGCCTCGGGGGCACCATATATTTT
CASSQSLGGTIYF
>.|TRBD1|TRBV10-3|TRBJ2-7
TGTGCCATCAGTGGTTTCGACAGGGTGCACGAGCAGTACTTC
CAISGFDRVHEQYF
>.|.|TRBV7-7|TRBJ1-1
TGTGCCAGCAGCTGGGGGCCTGACACTGAAGCTTTCTTT
CASSWGPDTEAFF
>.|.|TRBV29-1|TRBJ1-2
TGCAGCGTTGAAACAGGGCAAAGTGGCTACACCTTC
CSVETGQSGYTF
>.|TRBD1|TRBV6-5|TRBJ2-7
TGTGCCAGCAGTCTCGGGACAGGGTCCTACGAGCAGTACTTC
CASSLGTGSYEQYF
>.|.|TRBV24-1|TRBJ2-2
TGTGCCACCAGTGCCGAGAGGGACACCGGGGAGCTGTTTTTT
CATSAERDTGELFF
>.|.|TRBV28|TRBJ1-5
TGTGCCAGCAGCTCCAGCCGAGGGCAGCCCCAGCATTTT
CASSSSRGQPQHF
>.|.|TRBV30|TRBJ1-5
TGTGCCTGGAGTGGACAAGGGGAGCCCCAGCATTTT
CAWSGQGEPQHF
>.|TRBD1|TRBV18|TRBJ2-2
TGTGCCAGCTCACCAAGGGCAAAGACAGGGTCCGTAGCCGGGGAGCTGTTTTTT
CASSPRAKTGSVAGELFF
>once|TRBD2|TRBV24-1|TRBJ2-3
TGTGCCACCAGCAGTGGAGTAGCGGGGGGATTTAGCACAGATACGCAGTATTTT
CATSSGVAGGFSTDTQYF
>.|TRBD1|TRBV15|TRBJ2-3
TGTGCCACGGATACAACAGGGGGCAGCGCAGATACGCAGTATTTT
CATDTTGGSADTQYF
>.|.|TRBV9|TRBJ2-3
TGTGCCAGCAGCGGACAGGACGGAAAGCATACAGATACGCAGTATTTT
CASSGQDGKHTDTQYF
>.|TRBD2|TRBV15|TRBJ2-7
TGTGCCACCAGCGGCCTTACTAGCGGGGAATCCTACGAGCAGTACTTC
CATSGLTSGESYEQYF
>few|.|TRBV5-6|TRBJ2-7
TGTGCCAGCAGCTTCACAGACGGATACGAGCAGTACTTC
CASSFTDGYEQYF
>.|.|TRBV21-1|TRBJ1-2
TGTGCCAGCTTTTCGAACAGAACTAACTATGGCTACACCTTC
CASFSNRTNYGYTF
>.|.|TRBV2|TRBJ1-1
TGTGCCACCCTGGGAGGGGGAACTGAAGCTTTCTTT
CATLGGGTEAFF